This T cell receptor (beta chain) was obtained from a study of cytomegalovirus exposure and HLA in healthy donors. The study, taken as a whole, reports: Across donors, most TCRs were seen rarely, yet some public ones were widespread. A later examination showed that TCR association rates differed by HLA locus, with DRB1 most and HLA-C fewest.

Use of 60 Vbeta and 13 Jbeta primers characterized the PCR. Here immunoSEQ multiplex PCR was the method, and the copy in TCRdb shows in-frame clones only, minus some. The repertoire holds roughly 120,000 clones, 65% seen once, with roughly 9% in the top ten. On this clone itself: Its antigen is not identified.

Germline CDR1 MNHEY, CDR2 SMNVEV (reference sequence). V lost 8 bases, J lost 0 bases, and 11 bases lay in between. There are 13 residues in the CDR3. This TCR was recovered from a woman between 35 and 50 years old in good health and CMV-seropositive. V is TRBV27 and J is TRBJ2-7, with a possible D match to TRBD1 (6 bases). Sequenced: PBMCs. This CDR3 is CASGIRGSYEQYF. The CDR3 region has the DNA TGTGCCAGCGGCATCAGGGGCTCCTACGAGCAGTACTTC.